This T cell receptor beta chain stems from a study of CD4 T cells in relation to SARS-CoV-2 and coronaviruses (dated by TCRdb to 2020 to 2022). Describing the broader study: Across all 12 patients in the convalescent cohort, the median age was roughly 38 years, with a range of about 20 to 75 years. The roughly 12 convalescent patients included 8 males and 4 females; two subjects were Hispanic. The Adaptive Biotechnologies TCR-sequencing kit was used for samples from three pre-COVID donors and for the naive versus memory experiments, whereas the other data were Illumina-based. At the level of individual TCR clonotypes, the study measured memory CD4+ T cell crossreactivity between SARS-CoV-2 spike protein and common cold coronavirus spike proteins. HLA restriction was mapped for shared crossreactive spike epitopes using patient-derived lymphoblastoid cell lines. A different TCR-beta assay, based on Illumina, was used to sequence expansion assays from other donors in the study. Broader findings and caveats from the paper: Crossreactivity analysis was centred on spike protein, so crossreactivity against other viral proteins was not assessed. Pre-pandemic and post-infection samples were not both contributed by any donor, so tracing of the source of pre-existing responses was limited. Sequencing of naive versus memory cells indicated that the assay detects memory recall responses, not primary responses primed during culture. Compared with monoreactive clones, crossreactive clones had significantly weaker SARS-CoV-2-driven expansion, a result consistent with antigenic imprinting. Small numbers of patients and of tested TCRs limited the study. Roughly 64% of donors had memory CD4+ clonotypes that crossrecognized SARS-CoV-2 and at least one common cold coronavirus spike.

The CDR3 numbers 15 residues from cysteine through phenylalanine. Here the CDR3 DNA is all that survives: 45 bases in frame from base 1. Based on the germline V gene, the CDR1 and CDR2 sequences are MDHEN and SYDVKM. The junction carries 13 bases between V and J, which are trimmed by 1 base and 3 bases respectively. Uncultured naive and memory CD4+ T cell DNA received deep-resolution immunoSEQ TCR-beta sequencing. The original pipeline was this. During preprocessing, nonproductive sequences were removed, along with CDR3s that did not begin with C, did not end with F or W, or were shorter than 7 amino acids. Cultured and uncultured naive and memory CD4+ repertoires were searched for previously identified spike- and CEF-reactive CDR3s. After three terminal residues were trimmed from each end, CDR3 homology was quantified as pairwise Levenshtein distance using the stringdist R package. The table comes from immuneACCESS by way of TCRdb, which keeps in-frame sequences with V and J called. Part of the clones is missing from these tables; in studies checked, under half for an unresolved V gene and the rest for unknown reasons. V and J calls and clone size are as listed in that table; D and trimming were resolved from the DNA. A total of tens of thousands of clones appear in this sample, 90% to 95% of them only once. The ten largest clonotypes hold roughly 0.39% of the sample.

To separate naive from memory CD4+ T cells, cryopreserved PBMCs first underwent CD4 enrichment and then EasySep naive CD4+ T cell enrichment. Ficoll-Paque PLUS gradient centrifugation was used to isolate PBMCs from either whole blood or leukapheresis product. The PBMCs went either fresh into the expansion assay or into cryopreservation at -140 degrees C. The QIAamp Micro DNA Kit was used to extract genomic DNA from the CD4+ T cells. In regard to this clone: Its binding antigen is unknown. Base-call qualities are not available, and no considerably larger clone is one nucleotide away.

The sample taken for sequencing was naive CD4+ T cells from PBMCs. The sample's cell subset or site label is to be understood as: naive CD4+ T cells isolated by negative enrichment. The sequence joins TRBV28 to TRBJ2-7; the D segment could be TRBD2, given 6 matching bases. This receptor was taken from an adult with COVID-19. The bases are TGTGCCAGCAGTTTATTGGTGGCGGGACGCTACGAGCAGTACTTC. It translates to CASSLLVAGRYEQYF.